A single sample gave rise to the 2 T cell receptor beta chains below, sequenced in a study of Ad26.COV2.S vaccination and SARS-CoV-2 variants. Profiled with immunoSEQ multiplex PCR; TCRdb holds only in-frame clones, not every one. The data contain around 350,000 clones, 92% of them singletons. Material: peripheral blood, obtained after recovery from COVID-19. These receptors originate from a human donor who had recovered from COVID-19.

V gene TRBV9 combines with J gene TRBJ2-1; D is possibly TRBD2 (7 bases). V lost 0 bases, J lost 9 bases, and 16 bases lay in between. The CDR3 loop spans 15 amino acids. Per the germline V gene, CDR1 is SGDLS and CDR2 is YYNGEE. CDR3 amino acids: CASSVGGGAVSEQFF. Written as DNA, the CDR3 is TGTGCCAGCAGCGTAGGAGGGGGGGCCGTCAGTGAGCAGTTCTTC.

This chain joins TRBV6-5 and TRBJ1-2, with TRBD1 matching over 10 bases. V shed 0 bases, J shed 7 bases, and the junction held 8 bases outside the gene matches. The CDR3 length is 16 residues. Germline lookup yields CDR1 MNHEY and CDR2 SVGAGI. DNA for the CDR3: TGTGCCAGCAGTTACTCGCACGGGACAGGGGTTTTTGGCTACACCTTC. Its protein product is CASSYSHGTGVFGYTF.